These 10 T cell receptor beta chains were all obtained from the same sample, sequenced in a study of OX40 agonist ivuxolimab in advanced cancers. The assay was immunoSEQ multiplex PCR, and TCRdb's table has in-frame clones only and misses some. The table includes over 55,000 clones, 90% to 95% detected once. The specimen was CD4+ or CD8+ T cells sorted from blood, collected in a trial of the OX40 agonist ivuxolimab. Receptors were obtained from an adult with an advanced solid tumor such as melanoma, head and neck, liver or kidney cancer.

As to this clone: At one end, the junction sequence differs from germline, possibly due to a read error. CDR3 region: CASSQGDGSSPLHF. Written as DNA, the CDR3 is TGCGCCAGCAGTCAAGGTGATGGCAGCTCACCCCTCCACTTT. The rearrangement joins TRBV4-1 to TRBJ1-6; D unresolved. Germline values: CDR1 MGHRA, CDR2 YSYEKL. There are 14 residues in the CDR3.

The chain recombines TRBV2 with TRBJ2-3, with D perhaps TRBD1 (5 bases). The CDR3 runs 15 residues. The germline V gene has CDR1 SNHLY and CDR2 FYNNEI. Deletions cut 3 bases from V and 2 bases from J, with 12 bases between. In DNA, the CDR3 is TGTGCCAGCAGTGAGTTGCAGGGATTCACAGATACGCAGTATTTT. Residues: CASSELQGFTDTQYF.

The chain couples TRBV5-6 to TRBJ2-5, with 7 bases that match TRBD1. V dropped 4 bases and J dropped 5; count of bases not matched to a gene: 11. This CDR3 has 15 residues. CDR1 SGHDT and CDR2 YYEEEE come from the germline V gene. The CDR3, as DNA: TGTGCCAGCAGCACTGGGACAGCCTCCCGGGAGACCCAGTACTTC. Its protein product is CASSTGTASRETQYF.

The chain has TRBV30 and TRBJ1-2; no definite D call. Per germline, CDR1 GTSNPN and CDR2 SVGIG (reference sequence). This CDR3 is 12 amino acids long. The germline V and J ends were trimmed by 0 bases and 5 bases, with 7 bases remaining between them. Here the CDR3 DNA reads TGTGCCTGGAGTGTAGTGGCGTATGGCTACACCTTC. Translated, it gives CAWSVVAYGYTF.

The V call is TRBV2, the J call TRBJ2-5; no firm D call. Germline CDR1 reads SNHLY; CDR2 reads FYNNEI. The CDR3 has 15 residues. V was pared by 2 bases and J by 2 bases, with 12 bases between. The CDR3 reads CASSEPLAFQETQYF. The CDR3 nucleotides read TGTGCCAGCAGTGAACCTCTCGCTTTTCAAGAGACCCAGTACTTC.

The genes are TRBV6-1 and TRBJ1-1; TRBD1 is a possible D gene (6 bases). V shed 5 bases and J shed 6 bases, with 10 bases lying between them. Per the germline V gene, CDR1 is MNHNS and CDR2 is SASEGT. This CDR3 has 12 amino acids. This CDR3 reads CASSHREAEAFF. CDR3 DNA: TGTGCCAGCAGTCACAGGGAGGCTGAAGCTTTCTTT.

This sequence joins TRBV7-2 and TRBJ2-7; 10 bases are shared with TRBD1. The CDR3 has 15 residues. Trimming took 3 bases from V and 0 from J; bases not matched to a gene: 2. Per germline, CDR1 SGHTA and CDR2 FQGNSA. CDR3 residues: CASSLDRGSSYEQYF. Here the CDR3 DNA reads TGTGCCAGCAGCTTGGACAGGGGGTCCTCCTACGAGCAGTACTTC.

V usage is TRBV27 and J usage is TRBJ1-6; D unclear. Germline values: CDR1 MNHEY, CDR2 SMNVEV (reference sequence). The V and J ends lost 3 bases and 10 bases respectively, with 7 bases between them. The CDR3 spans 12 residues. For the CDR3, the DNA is TGTGCCAGCAGTTTTGTAGGATCACCCCTCCACTTT. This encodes CASSFVGSPLHF.

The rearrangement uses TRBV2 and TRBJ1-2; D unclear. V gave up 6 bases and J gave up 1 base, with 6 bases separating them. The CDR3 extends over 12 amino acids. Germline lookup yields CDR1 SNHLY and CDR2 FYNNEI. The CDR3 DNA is TGTGCCAGCAGCCCAGTTAACTATGGCTACACCTTC. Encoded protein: CASSPVNYGYTF.

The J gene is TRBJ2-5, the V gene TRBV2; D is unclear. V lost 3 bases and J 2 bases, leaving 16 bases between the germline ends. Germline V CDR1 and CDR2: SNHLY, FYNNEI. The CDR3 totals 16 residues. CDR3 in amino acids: CASSDVLGLKQETQYF. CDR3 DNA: TGTGCCAGCAGTGACGTATTGGGCCTAAAACAAGAGACCCAGTACTTC. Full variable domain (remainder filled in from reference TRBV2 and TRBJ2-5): EPEVTQTPSHQVTQMGQEVILRCVPISNHLYFYWYRQILGQKVEFLVSFYNNEISEKSEIFDDQFSVERPDGSNFTLKIRSTKLEDSAMYFCASSDVLGLKQETQYFGPGTRLLVL.